Described below is a single T cell receptor beta chain sequence and its context. Its antigen remains unidentified. This specimen comes from a study of cytomegalovirus exposure and HLA in healthy donors. General observations from the study: Association of 16,951 TCR beta sequences with HLA alleles was found at 0.05 false discovery rate in a later analysis. Previous analysis showed most TCR beta V segments were productive about 90% or about 30% of the time.

The V and J ends lost 3 bases and 2 bases, in that order; junction bases with no gene match: 4. This CDR3 has 15 residues. Germline V gene lookup returns CDR1 SGHVS and CDR2 FQNEAQ. The study ran its PCR with 60 Vbeta and 13 Jbeta primers. Profiling relied on immunoSEQ multiplex PCR, and the TCRdb table lists in-frame clones only, not all of them. The profile shows fewer than 200,000 clones, roughly 80% of them singletons. The chain is built from TRBV7-8 and TRBJ2-7; 10 bases line up with TRBD2. Sequenced material: PBMCs. The TCR originated in a male donor in good health and CMV-seronegative. The CDR3 loop is CASSFSSGGAYEQYF. The CDR3 DNA reads as TGTGCCAGCAGCTTTTCTAGCGGGGGAGCCTACGAGCAGTACTTC.